This T cell receptor (beta chain) was retrieved from a study of radiation and T cells in renal cell carcinoma. This clone is a singleton in its sample. Regarding time point: blood 2 weeks post-SBRT. Regarding treatment: 15 Gy SBRT to primary tumor, nephrectomy 4 weeks later. CDR1 and CDR2 (germline): LNHDA, SQIVND (reference sequence). The CDR3 runs 16 residues. The V segment lost 3 bases and the J segment 5 bases; nucleotides outside the gene matches: 8. Only in-frame clones appear in the TCRdb table, and some are missing; sequencing was by immunoSEQ multiplex PCR. The sample lists roughly 130,000 clones; roughly 91% were seen once.

The source of this sequence is a woman in her 70s with renal cell carcinoma. The sample consisted of blood, taken from a patient whose treatment included radiotherapy and nephrectomy. V and J are TRBV19 and TRBJ1-1; the match to TRBD1 covers 11 bases. CDR3: CASSMAGTGGRTEAFF. The CDR3 coding sequence is TGTGCCAGTAGTATGGCCGGGACAGGGGGACGGACTGAAGCTTTCTTT.